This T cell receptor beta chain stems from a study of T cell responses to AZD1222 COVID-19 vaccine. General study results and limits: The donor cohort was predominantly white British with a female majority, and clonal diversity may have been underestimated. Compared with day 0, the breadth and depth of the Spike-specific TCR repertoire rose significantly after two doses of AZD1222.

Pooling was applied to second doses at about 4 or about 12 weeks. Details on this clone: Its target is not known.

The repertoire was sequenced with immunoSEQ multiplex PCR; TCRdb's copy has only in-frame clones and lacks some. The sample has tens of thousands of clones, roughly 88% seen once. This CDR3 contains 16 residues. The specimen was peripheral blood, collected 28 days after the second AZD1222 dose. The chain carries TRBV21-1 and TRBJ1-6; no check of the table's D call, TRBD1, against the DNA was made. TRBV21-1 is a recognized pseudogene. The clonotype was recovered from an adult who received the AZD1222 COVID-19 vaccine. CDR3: CASRKIGDRVNSPLHF. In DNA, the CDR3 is TGTGCCAGCAGAAAAATAGGGGACAGGGTAAATTCACCCCTCCACTTT.